The sequence of this TCR beta chain was determined in a study of regulatory T cells in long-lasting Graves disease. Background on the study: Graves' patients, diagnosed recently, had received antithyroid drugs under 3 months.

Study-level points and caveats: TCR diversity was lower in persistent Graves' patients than in newly diagnosed ones. Patients with persistent disease showed a bias toward TRBV28, TRBJ1-2 and TRBJ2-5.

Assembly of TCR beta libraries relied on iRepertoire HTBI primers together with Arm-PCR of CDR3 regions. TCRdb recomputed calls from the multiplex PCR reads with MiXCR, one row per CDR3 protein. The sample has some 320,000 distinct CDR3 sequences, about 18% seen once; the top ten hold about 36%. This CDR3 is 13 amino acids long. The V gene lost 4 bases and the J gene lost 3 bases, with 13 bases spanning the gap. From germline, CDR1 is SQVTM and CDR2 ANQGSEA. This clonotype has just a few counts. The antigen remains undetermined. The time point here: newly diagnosed GD, antithyroid drugs for less than 3 months. There was RNA extracted from PBMCs, and the TCR library was made from it. The collection involved drawing roughly 9 milliliters of peripheral blood into EDTA tubes.

Source: peripheral blood mononuclear cells (PBMCs), taken at new diagnosis, from a patient treated with antithyroid drugs. The J gene is TRBJ2-7, the V gene TRBV29-1, with a possible D match to TRBD2 (6 bases). This clonotype was obtained from a female donor with Graves disease. The CDR3 protein is CSVGTRRGYEQYF. In nucleotides, the CDR3 is TGCAGCGTTGGGACGCGGAGGGGCTACGAGCAGTACTTC.